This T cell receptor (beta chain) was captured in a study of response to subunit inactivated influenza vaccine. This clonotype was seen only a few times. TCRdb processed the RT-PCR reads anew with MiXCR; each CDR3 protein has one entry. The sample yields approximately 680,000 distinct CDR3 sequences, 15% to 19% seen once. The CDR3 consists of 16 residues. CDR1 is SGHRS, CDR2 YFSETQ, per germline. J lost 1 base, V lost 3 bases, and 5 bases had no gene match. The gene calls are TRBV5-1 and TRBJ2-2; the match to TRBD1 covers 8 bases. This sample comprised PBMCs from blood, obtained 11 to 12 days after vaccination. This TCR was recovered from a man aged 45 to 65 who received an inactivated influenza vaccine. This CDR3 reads CASSSQGVWNTGELFF. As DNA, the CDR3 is TGCGCCAGCAGCTCACAGGGGGTTTGGAACACCGGGGAGCTGTTTTTT.